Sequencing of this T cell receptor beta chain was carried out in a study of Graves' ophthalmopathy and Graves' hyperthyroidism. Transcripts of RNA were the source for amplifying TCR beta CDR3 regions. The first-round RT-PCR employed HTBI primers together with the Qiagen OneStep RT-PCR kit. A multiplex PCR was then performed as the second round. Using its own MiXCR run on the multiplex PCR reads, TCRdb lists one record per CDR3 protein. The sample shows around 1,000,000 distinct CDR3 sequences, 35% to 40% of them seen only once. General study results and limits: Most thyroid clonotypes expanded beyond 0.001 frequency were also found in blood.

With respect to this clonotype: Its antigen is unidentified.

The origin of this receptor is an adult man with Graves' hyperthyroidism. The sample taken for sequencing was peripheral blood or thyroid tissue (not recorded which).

The CDR3 protein is CSASTGESETQYF. CDR3 coding DNA: TGCAGCGCATCGACAGGGGAGTCGGAGACCCAGTACTTC. V is TRBV29-1 and J is TRBJ2-5; TRBD1 agrees at 8 bases. CDR3 length: 13 amino acids. The V and J ends lost 7 bases and 5 bases, in that order; junction bases with no gene match: 9. Per the germline V gene, CDR1 is SQVTM and CDR2 is ANQGSEA.